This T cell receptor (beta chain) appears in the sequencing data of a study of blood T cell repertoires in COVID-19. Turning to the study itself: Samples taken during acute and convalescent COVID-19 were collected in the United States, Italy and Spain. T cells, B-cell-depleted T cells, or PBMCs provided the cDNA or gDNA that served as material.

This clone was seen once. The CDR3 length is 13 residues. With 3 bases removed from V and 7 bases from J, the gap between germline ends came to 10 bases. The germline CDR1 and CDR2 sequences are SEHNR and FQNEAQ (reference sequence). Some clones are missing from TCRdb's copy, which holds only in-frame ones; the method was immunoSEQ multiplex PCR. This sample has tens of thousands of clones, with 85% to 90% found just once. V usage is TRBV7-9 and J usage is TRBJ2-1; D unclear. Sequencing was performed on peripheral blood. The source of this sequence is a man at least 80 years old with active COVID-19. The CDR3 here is CASSLIGVNEQFF. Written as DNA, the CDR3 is TGTGCCAGCAGCTTGATAGGAGTTAATGAGCAGTTCTTC.